A single TCR beta chain is shown here with its context. It has no known antigen specificity. The data derive from a study of monozygotic twins with inflammatory bowel disease (dated by TCRdb to 2018 to 2020). General notes on the study: In total, 28 monozygotic twin pairs made up the full study: 19 Danish pairs, all IBD-discordant, plus nine German pairs, of which four were IBD-concordant and five were IBD-discordant. The search for disease-associated traits relied mainly on comparing IBD patients with their genetically identical healthy co-twins within discordant pairs. Each individual had, on average, about 151 000 unique TCRalpha sequences and 181 000 unique TCRbeta sequences available for analysis.

Library creation used 5' RACE. The input for every TCR library was around 3.5 ug of total RNA. cDNA was synthesized with SMARTScribe reverse transcriptase in eight separate reactions per sample. Unique molecular identifiers containing a 6-nucleotide sample barcode were introduced through template switching during cDNA synthesis. TCRalpha and TCRbeta cDNA was amplified in two nested PCRs of around 15 and 10 cycles, and bead purification was carried out after each PCR. Before amplification, the cDNA was both treated with uracil DNA-glycosylase and purified with the QIAquick PCR purification kit. The second PCR was the step at which Illumina TruSeq-compatible adapters and sample-specific barcodes were added. Library quality and concentration were checked on TapeStation and Qubit, and libraries were pooled at about 5 ng each. Pooled libraries were sequenced on an Illumina HiSeq2500 single-index Rapid Run with 2 x 100 bp reads and custom sequencing primers. Per the original workflow: PCR and sequencing errors were corrected by UMI-based consensus assembly using MiGEC version 1.2.6. MiXCR version 2.1.1 was used to carry out V(D)J alignment, clonotype assembly and CDR3 extraction. To normalise gene usage, clonotype sharing and MAIT/NKT TCR abundance, the top 1000, 10 000 and 20 000 clonotypes in each sample were analysed. After downsampling to 27 000 UMIs, diversity was calculated as the inverse Simpson index using the vegan R package. Statistical testing used paired Mann-Whitney U tests on the discordant twin pairs and applied Benjamini-Hochberg correction for multiple testing. Reprocessed by TCRdb, the reads give a single entry per CDR3 protein sequence, without DNA. TCRdb assigned the V and J calls; the authors' analysis was not used. The sample's table covers some 200,000 distinct CDR3 sequences. The ten largest clones capture 1.6% of the sample.

What the authors observed across the whole study: Differing immunosuppressive treatments among patients may have added background noise and inter-individual variability to the repertoires. Fewer clonotypes were shared with other individuals by IBD patients than by healthy twins, most markedly in patients showing signs of disease activity. The analysis was unable to tell apart different T cell subtypes. No difference in repertoire similarity was observed between concordant and discordant twins, possibly owing to limited statistical power. A decrease in TCRbeta repertoire diversity, as measured by inverse Simpson index, was observed in IBD patients compared with their healthy co-twins. No single strong signal or clonotype linked to IBD turned up in the results, so the idea that one exists was not supported.

From each donor, a roughly 2.4 ml peripheral blood sample was collected into PAXgene tubes and kept at -80 degrees C. Without T cell sorting, total RNA was isolated from whole blood using the PAXgene blood miRNA kit on an automated QIAcube. Peripheral blood from monozygotic twin pairs concordant or discordant for inflammatory bowel disease was subjected to deep TCRalpha and TCRbeta repertoire profiling with unique molecular barcoding. Smoking habits were recorded for all twin pairs, and each individual was classified as a current, former or never smoker. Inclusive of the bounding cysteine and phenylalanine, the CDR3 is 13 residues long. No nucleotide data were recorded. From the germline V gene, CDR1 is MGHRA and CDR2 is YSYEKL.

Sample: blood. This clonotype was obtained from a human donor with ulcerative colitis or Crohn's disease, or a healthy co-twin of an affected twin (not recorded which). The rearrangement joined TRBV4-1 to TRBJ1-2. The CDR3 reads as follows: CASSQVRDYGYTF.